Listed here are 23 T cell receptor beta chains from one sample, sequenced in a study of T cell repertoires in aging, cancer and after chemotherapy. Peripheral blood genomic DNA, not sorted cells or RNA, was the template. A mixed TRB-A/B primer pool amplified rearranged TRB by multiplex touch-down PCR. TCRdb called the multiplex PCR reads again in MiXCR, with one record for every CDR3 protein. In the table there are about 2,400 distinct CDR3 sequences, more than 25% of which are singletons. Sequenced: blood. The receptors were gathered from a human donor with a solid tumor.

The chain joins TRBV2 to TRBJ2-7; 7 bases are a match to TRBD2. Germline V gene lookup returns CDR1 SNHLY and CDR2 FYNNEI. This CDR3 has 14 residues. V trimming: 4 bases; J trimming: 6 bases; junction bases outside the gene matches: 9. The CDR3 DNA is TGTGCCAGCAGTGTAATGCGGGAGCAGAGCGAGCAGTACTTC. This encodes CASSVMREQSEQYF.

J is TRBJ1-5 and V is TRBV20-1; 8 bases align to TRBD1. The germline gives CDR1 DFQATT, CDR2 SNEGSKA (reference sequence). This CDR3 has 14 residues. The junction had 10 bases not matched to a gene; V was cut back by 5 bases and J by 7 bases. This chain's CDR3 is CSALRQGRDQPQHF. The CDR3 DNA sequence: TGCAGTGCTTTGAGACAGGGGAGGGACCAGCCCCAGCATTTT.

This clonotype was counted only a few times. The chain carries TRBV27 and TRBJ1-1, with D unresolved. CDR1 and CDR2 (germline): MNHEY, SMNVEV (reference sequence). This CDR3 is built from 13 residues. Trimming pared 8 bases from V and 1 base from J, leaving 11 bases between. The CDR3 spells CASSYSGNTEAFF. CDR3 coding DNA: TGTGCCAGCTCTTATTCAGGGAACACTGAAGCTTTCTTT.

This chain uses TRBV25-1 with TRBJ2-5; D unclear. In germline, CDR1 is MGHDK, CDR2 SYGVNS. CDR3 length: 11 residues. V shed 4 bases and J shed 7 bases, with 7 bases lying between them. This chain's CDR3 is CASSALGTQYF. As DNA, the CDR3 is TGTGCCAGCAGTGCTTTAGGGACCCAGTACTTC.

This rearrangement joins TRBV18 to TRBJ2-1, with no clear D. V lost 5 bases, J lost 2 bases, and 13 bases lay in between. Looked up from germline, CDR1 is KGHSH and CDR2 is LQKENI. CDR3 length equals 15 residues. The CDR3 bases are TGTGCCAGCTCATCTAACCCCGATACCTACAATGAGCAGTTCTTC. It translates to CASSSNPDTYNEQFF.

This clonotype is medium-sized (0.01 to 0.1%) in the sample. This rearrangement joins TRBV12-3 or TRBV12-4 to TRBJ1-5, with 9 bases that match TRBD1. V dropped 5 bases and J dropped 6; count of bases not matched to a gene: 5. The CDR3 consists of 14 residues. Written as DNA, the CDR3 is TGTGCCAGCAGTCACGGGACAGGGCGTCAGCCCCAGCATTTT. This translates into CASSHGTGRQPQHF.

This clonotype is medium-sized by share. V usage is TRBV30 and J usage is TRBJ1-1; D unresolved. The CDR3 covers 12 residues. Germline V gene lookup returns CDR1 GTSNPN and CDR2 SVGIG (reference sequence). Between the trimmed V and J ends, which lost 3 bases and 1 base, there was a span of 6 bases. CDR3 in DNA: TGTGCCTGGAGCCAAGAGAACACTGAAGCTTTCTTT. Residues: CAWSQENTEAFF.

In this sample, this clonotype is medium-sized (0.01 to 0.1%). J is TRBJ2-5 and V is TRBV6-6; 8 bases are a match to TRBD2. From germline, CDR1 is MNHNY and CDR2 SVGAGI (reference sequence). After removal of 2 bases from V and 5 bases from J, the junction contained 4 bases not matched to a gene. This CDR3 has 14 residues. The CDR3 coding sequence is TGTGCCAGCAGTTACCACAGACTAGCGGAGACCCAGTACTTC. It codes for CASSYHRLAETQYF.

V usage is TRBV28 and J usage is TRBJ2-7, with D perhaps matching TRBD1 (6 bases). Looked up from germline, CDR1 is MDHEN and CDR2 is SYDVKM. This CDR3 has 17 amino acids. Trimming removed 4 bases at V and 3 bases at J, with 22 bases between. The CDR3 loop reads CASSSAALQGVDYEQYF. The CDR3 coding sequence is TGTGCCAGCAGTTCCGCTGCCCTACAGGGCGTAGACTACGAGCAGTACTTC.

The CDR3: CATAGGENGYTF. The CDR3 DNA reads as TGTGCCACCGCAGGGGGCGAGAATGGCTACACCTTC. The chain uses TRBV10-3 and TRBJ1-2, with 8 positions matching TRBD1. With V trimmed by 10 bases and J by 6 bases, 7 bases remained unmatched. Germline loops: CDR1 ENHRY, CDR2 SYGVKD. CDR3 length: 12 amino acids.

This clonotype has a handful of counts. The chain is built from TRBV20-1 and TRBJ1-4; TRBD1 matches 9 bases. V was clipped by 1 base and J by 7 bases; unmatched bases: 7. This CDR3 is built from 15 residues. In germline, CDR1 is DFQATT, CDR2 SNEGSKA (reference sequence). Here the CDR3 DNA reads TGCAGTGCTAGAGTGACAGGGGGGTATAGTGAAAAACTGTTTTTT. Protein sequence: CSARVTGGYSEKLFF.

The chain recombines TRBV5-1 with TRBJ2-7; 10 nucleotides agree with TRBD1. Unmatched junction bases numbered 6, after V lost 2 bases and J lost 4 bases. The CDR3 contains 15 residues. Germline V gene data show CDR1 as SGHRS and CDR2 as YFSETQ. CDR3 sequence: CASSFLGQGCYEQYF. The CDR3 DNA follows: TGCGCCAGCAGCTTCCTGGGACAGGGGTGTTACGAGCAGTACTTC.

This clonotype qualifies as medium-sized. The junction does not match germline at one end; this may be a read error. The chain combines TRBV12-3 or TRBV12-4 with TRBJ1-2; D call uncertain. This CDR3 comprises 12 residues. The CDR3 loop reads CASSPLGRSGGF. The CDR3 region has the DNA TGTGCCAGCAGTCCTCTGGGTCGTTCCGGCGGTTTC.

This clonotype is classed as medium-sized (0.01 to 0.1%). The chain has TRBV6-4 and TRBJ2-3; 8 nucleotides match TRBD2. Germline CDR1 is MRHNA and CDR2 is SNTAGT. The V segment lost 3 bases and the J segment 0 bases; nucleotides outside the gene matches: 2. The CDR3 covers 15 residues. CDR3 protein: CASSEASGSTDTQYF. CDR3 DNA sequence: TGTGCCAGCAGTGAGGCTAGCGGGAGCACAGATACGCAGTATTTT.

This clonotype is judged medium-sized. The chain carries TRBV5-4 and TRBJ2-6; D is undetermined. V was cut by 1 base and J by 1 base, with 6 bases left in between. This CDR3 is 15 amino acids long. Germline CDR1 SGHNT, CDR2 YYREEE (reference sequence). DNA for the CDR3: TGTGCCAGCAGCTTGCGAATTTCTGGGGCCAACGTCCTGACTTTC. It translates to CASSLRISGANVLTF.

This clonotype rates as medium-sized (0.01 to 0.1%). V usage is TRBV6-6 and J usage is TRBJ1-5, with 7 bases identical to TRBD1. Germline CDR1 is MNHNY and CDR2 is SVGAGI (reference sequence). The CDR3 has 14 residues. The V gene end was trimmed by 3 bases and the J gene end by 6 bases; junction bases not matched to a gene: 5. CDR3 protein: CASSYTGDRQPQHF. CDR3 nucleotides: TGTGCCAGCAGTTATACAGGGGATCGTCAGCCCCAGCATTTT.

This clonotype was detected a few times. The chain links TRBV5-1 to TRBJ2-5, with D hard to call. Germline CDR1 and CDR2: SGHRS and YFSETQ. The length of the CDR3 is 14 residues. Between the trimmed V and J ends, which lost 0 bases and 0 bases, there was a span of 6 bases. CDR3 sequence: CASSLGSYQETQYF. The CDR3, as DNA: TGCGCCAGCAGCTTGGGCTCGTACCAAGAGACCCAGTACTTC.

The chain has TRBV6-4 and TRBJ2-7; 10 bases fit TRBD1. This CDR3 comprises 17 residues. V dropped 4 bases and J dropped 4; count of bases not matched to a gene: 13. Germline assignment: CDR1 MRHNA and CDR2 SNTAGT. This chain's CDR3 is CASSAPMEGQGRYEQYF. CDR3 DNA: TGTGCCAGCAGTGCCCCGATGGAGGGACAGGGGAGGTACGAGCAGTACTTC.

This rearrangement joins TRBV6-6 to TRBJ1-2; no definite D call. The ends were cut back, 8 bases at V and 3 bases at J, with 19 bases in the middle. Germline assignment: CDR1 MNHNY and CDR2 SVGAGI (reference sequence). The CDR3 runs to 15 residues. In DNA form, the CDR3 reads TGTGCCAGCTCTCCCTCCGATGGGGTCCACTATGGCTACACCTTC. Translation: CASSPSDGVHYGYTF.

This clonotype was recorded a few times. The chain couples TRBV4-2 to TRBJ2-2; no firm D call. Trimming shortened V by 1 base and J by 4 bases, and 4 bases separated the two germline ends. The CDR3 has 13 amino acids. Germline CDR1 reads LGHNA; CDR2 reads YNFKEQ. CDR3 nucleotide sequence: TGTGCCAGCAGCCAAGGACTCACCGGGGAGCTGTTTTTT. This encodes CASSQGLTGELFF.

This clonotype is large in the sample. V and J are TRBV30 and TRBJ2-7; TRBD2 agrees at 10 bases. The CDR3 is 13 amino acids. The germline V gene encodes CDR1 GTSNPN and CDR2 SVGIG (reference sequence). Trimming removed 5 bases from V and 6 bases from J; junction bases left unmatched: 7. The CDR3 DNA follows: TGTGCCTGGGCCGGGACTAGCGCAGCCGAGCAGTACTTC. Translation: CAWAGTSAAEQYF.

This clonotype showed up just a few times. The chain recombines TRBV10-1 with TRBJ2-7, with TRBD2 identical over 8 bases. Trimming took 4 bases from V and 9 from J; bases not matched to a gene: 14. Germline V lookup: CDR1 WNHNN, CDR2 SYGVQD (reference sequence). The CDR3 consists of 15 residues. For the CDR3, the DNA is TGCGCCAGCAGTGCAGAGATAGCGGGAAAACAGGGGCAGTACTTC. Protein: CASSAEIAGKQGQYF.

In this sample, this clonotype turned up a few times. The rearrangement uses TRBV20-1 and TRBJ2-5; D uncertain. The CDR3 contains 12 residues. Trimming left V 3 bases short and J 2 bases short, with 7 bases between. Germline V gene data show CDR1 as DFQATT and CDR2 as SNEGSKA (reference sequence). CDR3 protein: CSASLVQETQYF. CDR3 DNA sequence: TGCAGTGCTAGTCTAGTACAAGAGACCCAGTACTTC.